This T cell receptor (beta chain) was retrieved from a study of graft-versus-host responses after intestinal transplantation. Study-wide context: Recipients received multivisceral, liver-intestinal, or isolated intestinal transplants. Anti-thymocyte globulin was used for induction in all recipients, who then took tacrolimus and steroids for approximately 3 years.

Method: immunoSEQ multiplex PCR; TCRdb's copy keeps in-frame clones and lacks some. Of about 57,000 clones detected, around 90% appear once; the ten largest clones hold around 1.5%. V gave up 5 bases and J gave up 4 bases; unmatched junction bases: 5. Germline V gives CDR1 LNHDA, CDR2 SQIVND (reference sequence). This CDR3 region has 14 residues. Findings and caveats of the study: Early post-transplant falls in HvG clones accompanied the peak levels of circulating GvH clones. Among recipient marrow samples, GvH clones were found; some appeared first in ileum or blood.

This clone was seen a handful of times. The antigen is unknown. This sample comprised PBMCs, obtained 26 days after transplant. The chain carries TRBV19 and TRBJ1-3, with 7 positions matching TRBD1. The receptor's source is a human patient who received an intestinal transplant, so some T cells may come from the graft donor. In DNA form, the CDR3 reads TGTGCCAGTAGTCCCGACAGGGAAGGAAACACCATATATTTT. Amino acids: CASSPDREGNTIYF.